Shown below are 31 T cell receptor beta chains from a single sample sequenced in a study of post-analysis software for immune sequencing data. Study outcomes and limitations: Elevated frequency relative to controls characterized about 5 TRBV segments in patients, TRBV5-6, TRBV5-1 and TRBV20-1 among them.

No antigen is known for these receptors. Presence of unique molecular identifiers characterized the TCR beta cDNA libraries. Via MiXCR, TCRdb re-called the PCR reads, giving one row per CDR3 protein. The sample has more than 450,000 distinct CDR3 sequences, about 40% seen once. The sequencing sample was made of blood. Receptors originate from a girl aged 5 to 17 with multiple sclerosis.

This clonotype was seen only once. The rearrangement uses TRBV20-1 and TRBJ2-1; 10 bases line up with TRBD1. After removal of 6 bases from V and 5 bases from J, the junction contained 4 bases not matched to a gene. There are 13 residues in the CDR3. Germline loops: CDR1 DFQATT, CDR2 SNEGSKA (reference sequence). CDR3 coding DNA: TGCAGTGCCCCTGGACAGGGGGACAATGAGCAGTTCTTC. Its protein product is CSAPGQGDNEQFF.

This clonotype was seen more than once but under ten times. The rearrangement links TRBV6-5 to TRBJ1-4, with a tentative D call TRBD1 (5 bases). This CDR3 region has 15 residues. The germline V gene encodes CDR1 MNHEY and CDR2 SVGAGI. The V end was cut by 2 bases, the J end by 4 bases, with 11 bases between. The CDR3, as DNA: TGTGCCAGCAGTTACGATGGGGGGAGTAATGAAAAACTGTTTTTT. Translated, it gives CASSYDGGSNEKLFF.

The J gene is TRBJ1-4, the V gene TRBV10-3; no clear D gene. The CDR3 length is 11 residues. Trimming cost V 11 bases and J 7 bases, with 11 bases left between them. CDR1 and CDR2 from the germline V gene are ENHRY and SYGVKD. CDR3 sequence: CASTTGEKLFF. The CDR3 DNA reads TGTGCCTCAACGACGGGTGAAAAACTGTTTTTT.

This clonotype has more than one count but fewer than ten. V usage is TRBV5-1 and J usage is TRBJ1-5; TRBD1 matches 7 bases. This CDR3 contains 14 residues. Germline lookup yields CDR1 SGHRS and CDR2 YFSETQ. The ends lost 7 bases at V and 3 bases at J; junction bases unmatched: 7. The CDR3 bases are TGCGCCAGCTCCCAGGGGGAAGACAATCAGCCCCAGCATTTT. The encoded protein is CASSQGEDNQPQHF.

This sequence joins TRBV29-1 and TRBJ2-7; 10 nucleotides line up with TRBD1. CDR1 is SQVTM, CDR2 ANQGSEA, per germline. V dropped 6 bases and J dropped 3; count of bases not matched to a gene: 11. The CDR3 extends over 15 amino acids. The CDR3 coding sequence is TGCAGCGTAGGAAGTGTGGACAGGGGGAACTACGAGCAGTACTTC. It codes for CSVGSVDRGNYEQYF.

This clonotype has more than one count but fewer than ten. J is TRBJ1-2 and V is TRBV3-1, with a tentative D call TRBD1 (6 bases). V shed 4 bases and J shed 8 bases, with 14 bases lying between them. The length of the CDR3 is 13 residues. Germline CDR1 LGHDT, CDR2 YNNKEL (reference sequence). This CDR3 is CASSPSGARGYTF. For the CDR3, the DNA is TGTGCCAGCAGCCCTTCGGGGGCGCGAGGCTACACCTTC.

The chain combines TRBV5-1 with TRBJ2-5; 9 bases line up with TRBD2. CDR3 length equals 15 residues. Germline V CDR1 and CDR2: SGHRS, YFSETQ. The V and J ends lost 6 bases and 4 bases, in that order; junction bases with no gene match: 10. For the CDR3, the DNA is TGCGCCAGCACCTTTAATCTAGCGGGAAGAGAGACCCAGTACTTC. The encoded protein is CASTFNLAGRETQYF.

The rearrangement joins TRBV12-3 or TRBV12-4 to TRBJ2-3; 12 bases agree with TRBD1. The CDR3 runs 18 residues. J was trimmed by 3 bases and V by 5 bases; bases with no gene match: 12. CDR3 loop: CASSRNPGTGGGTDTQYF. In DNA form, the CDR3 reads TGTGCCAGCAGTCGTAATCCCGGGACAGGGGGCGGGACAGATACGCAGTATTTT.

The chain has TRBV6-4 and TRBJ2-1; 7 nucleotides align to TRBD1. The trim removed 4 bases at V and 3 bases at J, leaving 9 bases unmatched. Germline V gene sequence: CDR1 MRHNA, CDR2 SNTAGT. This CDR3 spans 16 amino acids. The CDR3 spells CASSGEGDSLYNEQFF. The CDR3 DNA follows: TGTGCCAGCAGTGGAGAGGGGGACAGCCTCTACAATGAGCAGTTCTTC.

CDR3 nucleotide sequence: TGCGCCAGCAGCCGCTTATTATATAGCGGGGCAAGCTCTGGGGCCAACGTCCTGACTTTC. It specifies CASSRLLYSGASSGANVLTF. V is TRBV4-1 and J is TRBJ2-6; 8 bases fit TRBD2. This CDR3 has 20 amino acids. V shed 4 bases, J shed 0 bases, and the junction held 14 bases outside the gene matches. Looked up from germline, CDR1 is MGHRA and CDR2 is YSYEKL.

V usage is TRBV4-1 and J usage is TRBJ2-1, with D hard to call. The germline V and J ends were trimmed by 0 bases and 4 bases, with 13 bases remaining between them. Germline lookup yields CDR1 MGHRA and CDR2 YSYEKL. The length of the CDR3 is 16 residues. CDR3: CASSQELRTRYNEQFF. CDR3 nucleotide sequence: TGCGCCAGCAGCCAAGAACTTCGGACGCGATACAATGAGCAGTTCTTC.

This clonotype has more than one count but fewer than ten. V is TRBV20-1 and J is TRBJ2-4, with 8 nucleotides matching TRBD1. This CDR3 comprises 17 residues. From germline, CDR1 is DFQATT and CDR2 SNEGSKA (reference sequence). Trimming cost V 0 bases and J 4 bases; bases outside gene matches: 11. The CDR3 coding sequence is TGCAGTGCTAGAGATTACGGACAGGGAGGAGGGAAAAACATTCAGTACTTC. The encoded protein is CSARDYGQGGGKNIQYF.

This clonotype was picked up a small number of times. This chain uses TRBV12-3 or TRBV12-4 with TRBJ1-5; TRBD1 might be the D (6 bases). This CDR3 is 14 amino acids long. V dropped 1 base and J dropped 4 bases, with 8 bases sitting between them. The CDR3 spells CASSLGTANQPQHF. The CDR3 DNA reads as TGTGCCAGCAGTTTAGGGACAGCGAATCAGCCCCAGCATTTT.

About this clonotype itself: The junction departs from germline at one end; a sequencing error may be responsible. The CDR3 DNA reads TGTGCCAGCAGCTGGGGACAGGGCTACGAGCGGTACTTC. This gives the protein CASSWGQGYERYF. This chain uses TRBV7-3 with TRBJ2-7, with 9 nucleotides matching TRBD1. The length of the CDR3 is 13 residues. Germline V gene lookup returns CDR1 SGHTA and CDR2 FQGTGA.

This clonotype has a handful of counts. V and J are TRBV7-2 and TRBJ2-5; 9 nucleotides line up with TRBD2. The germline CDR1 and CDR2 sequences are SGHTA and FQGNSA. The CDR3 is 16 residues long. Germline trimming cut 1 base from V and 5 bases from J; bases unmatched to any gene: 8. The DNA for the CDR3 is TGTGCCAGCAGCTTAGAAATGCGGGGGGGTGTGGAGACCCAGTACTTC. As protein: CASSLEMRGGVETQYF.

The chain has TRBV7-3 and TRBJ1-1; D unclear. V lost 0 bases to trimming and J lost 1 base, with 6 bases between them. There are 14 residues in the CDR3. CDR1 is SGHTA, CDR2 FQGTGA, per germline. CDR3 in DNA: TGTGCCAGCAGCTTAACGTATGGGAACACTGAAGCTTTCTTT. The encoded protein is CASSLTYGNTEAFF. Supplemented by reference TRBV7-3 and TRBJ1-1, the full variable domain reads GAGVSQTPSNKVTEKGKYVELRCDPISGHTALYWYRQSLGQGPEFLIYFQGTGAADDSGLPNDRFFAVRPEGSVSTLKIQRTERGDSAVYLCASSLTYGNTEAFFGQGTRLTVV.

This clonotype was counted a few times. The chain has TRBV12-3 or TRBV12-4 and TRBJ2-5; TRBD2 matches 15 bases. The CDR3 contains 17 residues. With 1 base clipped from V and 5 bases from J, the junction kept 5 bases outside the gene matches. The CDR3 loop reads CASSLGTSGRARETQYF. The CDR3 DNA follows: TGTGCCAGCAGTTTAGGGACTAGCGGGAGGGCTCGGGAGACCCAGTACTTC.

This sequence joins TRBV4-1 and TRBJ1-2; D not certain. Germline V gene lookup returns CDR1 MGHRA and CDR2 YSYEKL. CDR3 length: 14 residues. Trimming took off 0 bases at V and 4 bases at J, with 9 bases between the two ends. As DNA, the CDR3 is TGCGCCAGCAGCCAAGAGAGGGCGGGCTATGGCTACACCTTC. It is translated as CASSQERAGYGYTF.

This chain joins TRBV12-3 or TRBV12-4 and TRBJ1-2; perhaps TRBD1 as D (5 bases). Trimming removed 2 bases from V and 4 bases from J, with 11 bases in between. The CDR3 extends over 14 amino acids. The DNA for the CDR3 is TGTGCCAGCAGTTTAATTTCGGGGGTCTATGGCTACACCTTC. This codes for CASSLISGVYGYTF.

The chain couples TRBV7-9 to TRBJ1-5, with a tentative D call TRBD1 (5 bases). Trimming pared 5 bases from V and 0 bases from J, leaving 14 bases between. CDR1 and CDR2 from the germline V gene are SEHNR and FQNEAQ (reference sequence). This CDR3 is built from 16 residues. This CDR3 is CASSPGAYTSNQPQHF. In nucleotides, the CDR3 is TGTGCCAGCAGCCCCGGGGCCTACACTAGCAATCAGCCCCAGCATTTT.

This clonotype has a handful of counts. This chain connects TRBV29-1 to TRBJ1-5; D not resolved. V lost 7 bases and J 6 bases, leaving 16 bases between the germline ends. CDR1 SQVTM and CDR2 ANQGSEA come from the germline V gene. This CDR3 is 13 amino acids long. The CDR3 sequence: CSASDAGSQPQHF. The CDR3 DNA reads TGCAGCGCCTCAGATGCGGGCAGTCAGCCCCAGCATTTT.

This CDR3 reads CAISESVRETQYF. CDR3 nucleotides: TGTGCCATCAGTGAGTCCGTCCGCGAGACCCAGTACTTC. The chain couples TRBV10-3 to TRBJ2-5; D unresolved. Germline V CDR1 and CDR2: ENHRY, SYGVKD. Between the trimmed V and J ends, which lost 0 bases and 5 bases, there was a span of 7 bases. The CDR3 sequence is 13 residues long.

DNA of the CDR3: TGTGCCAGCATTCAAGGGGGCGCGTCAGATACGCAGTATTTT. Translation gives CASIQGGASDTQYF. The chain recombines TRBV7-9 with TRBJ2-3; 7 bases align to TRBD1. Germline values: CDR1 SEHNR, CDR2 FQNEAQ (reference sequence). The CDR3 is 14 residues long. Losses at the gene ends were 7 bases for V and 4 bases for J; bases not matched to a gene: 8.

In this sample, this clonotype turned up a few times. The chain combines TRBV12-3 or TRBV12-4 with TRBJ1-2; TRBD1 matches 8 bases. The CDR3 consists of 15 residues. Trimming took 6 bases from V and 4 from J; bases not matched to a gene: 10. CDR3 sequence (DNA): TGTGCCAGCAGCCTTCACACAGGGGGAGGCTATGGCTACACCTTC. It translates to CASSLHTGGGYGYTF.

The chain links TRBV5-1 to TRBJ2-5; a possible D gene is TRBD2 (6 bases). CDR3 length: 16 amino acids. CDR1 is SGHRS, CDR2 YFSETQ, per germline. V shed 0 bases and J shed 1 base, with 13 bases lying between them. CDR3 residues: CASSLGGSGLQETQYF. CDR3 sequence (DNA): TGCGCCAGCAGCTTGGGTGGAAGCGGGCTCCAAGAGACCCAGTACTTC.

The genes are TRBV18 and TRBJ2-7; D is unresolved. Trimming cost V 0 bases and J 2 bases, with 11 bases left between them. CDR3 length: 15 amino acids. The V gene's germline CDR1 is KGHSH and CDR2 LQKENI. CDR3 in amino acids: CASSPPPVAAYEQYF. The CDR3 bases are TGTGCCAGCTCACCACCGCCCGTCGCGGCCTACGAGCAGTACTTC.

The chain joins TRBV20-1 to TRBJ2-5; 16 bases match TRBD2. CDR3 length: 17 amino acids. Germline trimming cut 5 bases from V and 1 base from J; bases unmatched to any gene: 7. CDR1 and CDR2 (germline): DFQATT, SNEGSKA (reference sequence). The CDR3 DNA is TGCAGTGCTCGAGGGACTAGCGGGAGGGCCCTCCAAGAGACCCAGTACTTC. Amino acid sequence: CSARGTSGRALQETQYF.

This clonotype showed up just a few times. The rearrangement links TRBV12-3 or TRBV12-4 to TRBJ1-2; D is unclear. Deletions cut 5 bases from V and 3 bases from J, with 10 bases between. The CDR3 covers 13 residues. The DNA of the CDR3 is TGTGCCAGCAGTCGATGGATACACTATGGCTACACCTTC. Translation gives CASSRWIHYGYTF.

This clonotype was counted a few times. The rearrangement links TRBV12-3 or TRBV12-4 to TRBJ2-3; 8 bases agree with TRBD2. J was trimmed by 8 bases and V by 10 bases; bases with no gene match: 8. This CDR3 spans 12 amino acids. The CDR3 reads CATLWAGGTQYF. In nucleotides, the CDR3 is TGTGCCACCCTGTGGGCGGGAGGTACGCAGTATTTT.

The chain couples TRBV5-1 to TRBJ1-4; D is unclear. The V end lost 0 bases, the J end lost 1 base, and 13 bases lay between the germline ends. Germline V gene sequence: CDR1 SGHRS, CDR2 YFSETQ. The CDR3 sequence is 17 residues long. The CDR3 loop is CASSLGRNLITNEKLFF. DNA of the CDR3: TGCGCCAGCAGCTTGGGGAGGAATCTGATAACTAATGAAAAACTGTTTTTT.

This clonotype showed up just a few times. The V and J genes are TRBV29-1 and TRBJ1-1; TRBD1 matches at 9 bases. The CDR3 totals 13 residues. J lost 2 bases, V lost 6 bases, and 4 bases had no gene match. Germline CDR1 and CDR2: SQVTM and ANQGSEA. The CDR3 sequence: CSVNRGLNTEAFF. The CDR3, as DNA: TGCAGCGTAAACAGGGGGCTAAACACTGAAGCTTTCTTT.